Listed below are T cell receptor beta chains from one sample, sequenced in a study of blood T cell repertoires in COVID-19. Clones were sequenced by immunoSEQ multiplex PCR, and TCRdb holds only the in-frame ones, with some missing. The sample yields about 150,000 clones, roughly four fifths seen once. The source material was peripheral blood. These receptors came from a human donor with acute or convalescent COVID-19. The donor label of this sample is uncertain. Both conserved end residues are part of each CDR3. Fields, in order: D gene, V gene, J gene, clone size, CDR3 protein, CDR3 DNA. D genes are given only for firm matches. A clone size is listed for some rows: how often the clone was seen (once, few, many), or a class if it is expanded.

d_gene: TRBD2
v_gene: TRBV2
j_gene: TRBJ2-7
abundance: few
CDR3aa: CASRITGLAFGEQYF
CDR3nt: TGTGCCAGCAGGATAACGGGACTAGCCTTTGGCGAGCAGTACTTC

d_gene: NA
v_gene: TRBV19
j_gene: TRBJ1-1
abundance: NA
CDR3aa: CASRPGTGSTEAFF
CDR3nt: TGTGCCAGTAGACCCGGGACCGGGAGCACTGAAGCTTTCTTT

d_gene: NA
v_gene: TRBV7-9
j_gene: TRBJ1-4
abundance: NA
CDR3aa: CASSLAGGGGEKLFF
CDR3nt: TGTGCCAGCAGCTTAGCGGGAGGAGGAGGCGAAAAACTGTTTTTT

d_gene: NA
v_gene: TRBV4-1
j_gene: TRBJ1-2
abundance: NA
CDR3aa: CASSATMGGYTF
CDR3nt: TGCGCCAGCAGCGCAACCATGGGCGGCTACACCTTC

d_gene: TRBD2
v_gene: TRBV6-5
j_gene: TRBJ2-3
abundance: NA
CDR3aa: CASSYSGGASDTQYF
CDR3nt: TGTGCCAGCAGTTATAGCGGGGGGGCCTCAGATACGCAGTATTTT

d_gene: NA
v_gene: TRBV4-3
j_gene: TRBJ1-1
abundance: NA
CDR3aa: CASSHQQGQNTEAFF
CDR3nt: TGCGCCAGCAGCCACCAACAGGGTCAGAACACTGAAGCTTTCTTT

d_gene: NA
v_gene: TRBV6-5
j_gene: TRBJ1-1
abundance: few
CDR3aa: CASTGTGGNTEAFF
CDR3nt: TGTGCCAGCACTGGAACGGGAGGGAACACTGAAGCTTTCTTT

d_gene: TRBD2
v_gene: TRBV5-1
j_gene: TRBJ2-2
abundance: NA
CDR3aa: CASTLQSAGGGGELFF
CDR3nt: TGCGCCAGCACCCTTCAATCCGCGGGGGGCGGCGGGGAGCTGTTTTTT

d_gene: TRBD1
v_gene: TRBV2
j_gene: TRBJ1-1
abundance: NA
CDR3aa: CASTLGPRGLSTEAFF
CDR3nt: TGTGCCAGCACACTCGGCCCTAGGGGGCTGAGCACTGAAGCTTTCTTT

d_gene: NA
v_gene: TRBV7-2
j_gene: TRBJ2-3
abundance: NA
CDR3aa: CASRSRGTDTQYF
CDR3nt: TGTGCCAGCCGATCTCGGGGCACAGATACGCAGTATTTT

d_gene: NA
v_gene: TRBV7-3
j_gene: TRBJ1-1
abundance: NA
CDR3aa: CASRRQTNTEAFF
CDR3nt: TGTGCCAGCAGAAGACAGACGAACACTGAAGCTTTCTTT

d_gene: TRBD1
v_gene: TRBV6-5
j_gene: TRBJ1-6
abundance: few
CDR3aa: CASSGGNNSPLHF
CDR3nt: TGTGCCAGTTCAGGGGGCAATAATTCACCCCTCCACTTT

d_gene: NA
v_gene: TRBV6-5
j_gene: TRBJ2-3
abundance: NA
CDR3aa: CASTRQTDTQYF
CDR3nt: TGTGCCAGCACCAGACAGACAGATACGCAGTATTTT

d_gene: NA
v_gene: TRBV12-3/TRBV12-4
j_gene: TRBJ1-2
abundance: NA
CDR3aa: CASSLAYRDGYTF
CDR3nt: TGTGCCAGCAGTTTAGCATACAGGGATGGCTACACCTTC

d_gene: NA
v_gene: TRBV3-1/TRBV3-2
j_gene: TRBJ2-3
abundance: NA
CDR3aa: CASSPNSGITDTQYF
CDR3nt: TGTGCCAGCAGCCCCAATAGCGGTATCACAGATACGCAGTATTTT

d_gene: NA
v_gene: TRBV3-1/TRBV3-2
j_gene: TRBJ1-2
abundance: NA
CDR3aa: CAGSHIYGYTF
CDR3nt: TGTGCCGGCAGCCACATCTATGGCTACACCTTC

d_gene: NA
v_gene: TRBV21-1
j_gene: TRBJ1-3
abundance: NA
CDR3aa: CASSKRRDRGQSGNTIYF
CDR3nt: TGTGCCAGCAGCAAACGTCGAGACAGGGGGCAATCTGGAAACACCATATATTTT

d_gene: NA
v_gene: TRBV5-5
j_gene: TRBJ2-1
abundance: NA
CDR3aa: CASSPPDGTLHNEQFF
CDR3nt: TGTGCCAGCAGCCCTCCGGACGGGACACTACACAATGAGCAGTTCTTC

d_gene: NA
v_gene: TRBV4-2
j_gene: TRBJ1-5
abundance: NA
CDR3aa: CASSQDFLQGGQPQHF
CDR3nt: TGTGCCAGCAGCCAAGATTTTCTTCAGGGTGGCCAGCCCCAGCATTTT

d_gene: NA
v_gene: TRBV5-1
j_gene: TRBJ2-3
abundance: NA
CDR3aa: CASSYRDPSTDTQYF
CDR3nt: TGCGCCAGCAGCTACAGGGACCCTAGCACAGATACGCAGTATTTT

d_gene: NA
v_gene: TRBV13
j_gene: TRBJ2-4
abundance: NA
CDR3aa: CASSLGLGGGAKNIQYF
CDR3nt: TGTGCCAGCAGCTTAGGCCTCGGCGGAGGAGCCAAAAACATTCAGTACTTC

d_gene: TRBD2
v_gene: TRBV9
j_gene: TRBJ2-3
abundance: NA
CDR3aa: CASSVDSIVERGAQHTQYF
CDR3nt: TGTGCCAGCAGCGTAGATAGTATTGTTGAGCGGGGGGCACAACATACGCAGTATTTT

d_gene: TRBD1
v_gene: TRBV5-4
j_gene: TRBJ1-2
abundance: NA
CDR3aa: CASSWDRGRSSGYTF
CDR3nt: TGTGCCAGCAGTTGGGACAGGGGGCGTTCGAGCGGCTACACCTTC

d_gene: NA
v_gene: TRBV21-1
j_gene: TRBJ2-7
abundance: NA
CDR3aa: CASSPKPPVWERGAPSYEQYF
CDR3nt: TGTGCCAGCAGCCCGAAACCCCCCGTTTGGGAGCGGGGGGCCCCTTCCTACGAGCAGTACTTC

d_gene: NA
v_gene: TRBV5-3
j_gene: TRBJ2-6
abundance: NA
CDR3aa: CARTPRQDHAGANVLTF
CDR3nt: TGTGCCAGAACCCCTCGGCAGGATCATGCTGGGGCCAACGTCCTGACTTTC

d_gene: TRBD1
v_gene: TRBV12-3/TRBV12-4
j_gene: TRBJ1-1
abundance: NA
CDR3aa: CASKGQGRTEAFF
CDR3nt: TGTGCCAGCAAGGGACAGGGGAGGACTGAAGCTTTCTTT

d_gene: TRBD1
v_gene: TRBV7-3
j_gene: TRBJ2-3
abundance: NA
CDR3aa: CASSPSGQLSTDTQYF
CDR3nt: TGTGCCAGCAGCCCATCGGGACAGCTAAGCACAGATACGCAGTATTTT

d_gene: TRBD1
v_gene: TRBV6-5
j_gene: TRBJ1-2
abundance: NA
CDR3aa: CASSTRDRGTDGYTF
CDR3nt: TGTGCCAGCAGTACACGCGACAGGGGAACCGATGGCTACACCTTC

d_gene: NA
v_gene: TRBV2
j_gene: TRBJ1-5
abundance: few
CDR3aa: CASSLSHRDNQPQHF
CDR3nt: TGTGCCAGCAGCCTCTCTCACAGGGATAATCAGCCCCAGCATTTT

d_gene: TRBD1
v_gene: TRBV10-3
j_gene: TRBJ1-2
abundance: NA
CDR3aa: CAISESTGPYGYTF
CDR3nt: TGTGCCATCAGTGAGTCGACAGGGCCCTATGGCTACACCTTC

d_gene: TRBD1
v_gene: TRBV25-1
j_gene: TRBJ2-5
abundance: NA
CDR3aa: CASSPQPGTGGRETQYF
CDR3nt: TGTGCCAGCAGTCCCCAACCGGGGACAGGGGGCCGAGAGACCCAGTACTTC

d_gene: NA
v_gene: TRBV28
j_gene: TRBJ2-3
abundance: NA
CDR3aa: CASSLPGQLKTDTQYF
CDR3nt: TGTGCCAGCAGTTTACCTGGACAGCTCAAGACAGATACGCAGTATTTT

d_gene: NA
v_gene: TRBV27
j_gene: TRBJ1-2
abundance: NA
CDR3aa: CASSLQGRNYGYTF
CDR3nt: TGTGCCAGCAGTTTACAGGGCAGGAACTATGGCTACACCTTC

d_gene: TRBD1
v_gene: TRBV12-5
j_gene: TRBJ2-7
abundance: NA
CDR3aa: CASGKDRDEQYF
CDR3nt: TGTGCTAGTGGCAAAGACAGGGACGAGCAGTACTTC

d_gene: TRBD2
v_gene: TRBV7-9
j_gene: TRBJ2-7
abundance: NA
CDR3aa: CASSKTSGASEQYF
CDR3nt: TGTGCCAGCAGCAAAACTAGCGGGGCCTCCGAGCAGTACTTC

d_gene: TRBD2
v_gene: TRBV29-1
j_gene: TRBJ2-1
abundance: NA
CDR3aa: CSVRRGGYNEQFF
CDR3nt: TGCAGCGTTAGGCGGGGGGGCTACAATGAGCAGTTCTTC

d_gene: NA
v_gene: TRBV2
j_gene: TRBJ2-2
abundance: NA
CDR3aa: CASSAGTRNTGELFF
CDR3nt: TGTGCCAGCAGTGCCGGTACTAGGAACACCGGGGAGCTGTTTTTT

d_gene: NA
v_gene: TRBV19
j_gene: TRBJ1-4
abundance: NA
CDR3aa: CASSPDRVFEKLFF
CDR3nt: TGTGCCAGTAGCCCGGACAGAGTCTTCGAAAAACTGTTTTTT

d_gene: TRBD2
v_gene: TRBV27
j_gene: TRBJ2-7
abundance: NA
CDR3aa: CASSLSSGAPYEQYF
CDR3nt: TGTGCCAGCAGTTTATCTAGCGGGGCCCCCTACGAGCAGTACTTC

d_gene: TRBD1
v_gene: TRBV5-1
j_gene: TRBJ2-3
abundance: NA
CDR3aa: CASSLGGQGVADTQYF
CDR3nt: TGCGCCAGCAGCTTGGGAGGCCAGGGGGTGGCAGATACGCAGTATTTT

d_gene: NA
v_gene: TRBV2
j_gene: TRBJ1-1
abundance: once
CDR3aa: CASSLGQNTEAFF
CDR3nt: TGTGCCAGCAGCCTGGGACAGAACACTGAAGCTTTCTTT

d_gene: NA
v_gene: TRBV4-1
j_gene: TRBJ1-1
abundance: NA
CDR3aa: CASSQGVGVNTEAFF
CDR3nt: TGCGCCAGCAGCCAAGGAGTCGGGGTGAACACTGAAGCTTTCTTT

d_gene: NA
v_gene: TRBV11-2
j_gene: TRBJ2-5
abundance: many
CDR3aa: CASSLEPPVAGETQYF
CDR3nt: TGTGCCAGCAGCTTAGAACCTCCGGTAGCCGGAGAGACCCAGTACTTC

d_gene: NA
v_gene: TRBV29-1
j_gene: TRBJ1-5
abundance: NA
CDR3aa: CSVVGGGQPQHF
CDR3nt: TGCAGCGTTGTGGGTGGCGGCCAGCCCCAGCATTTT

d_gene: TRBD1
v_gene: TRBV4-1
j_gene: TRBJ1-5
abundance: NA
CDR3aa: CASSQDSGGPYQPQHF
CDR3nt: TGCGCCAGCAGCCAAGATTCAGGGGGGCCTTATCAGCCCCAGCATTTT

d_gene: TRBD1
v_gene: TRBV3-1/TRBV3-2
j_gene: TRBJ1-2
abundance: NA
CDR3aa: CASSLPGTGGNGYTF
CDR3nt: TGTGCCAGCAGCCTCCCCGGGACAGGAGGGAATGGCTACACCTTC

d_gene: NA
v_gene: TRBV2
j_gene: TRBJ1-4
abundance: NA
CDR3aa: CASRYREFATNEKLFF
CDR3nt: TGTGCCAGCAGGTACAGGGAGTTTGCAACTAATGAAAAACTGTTTTTT

d_gene: TRBD1
v_gene: TRBV5-1
j_gene: TRBJ1-6
abundance: NA
CDR3aa: CASSLLGTENSPLHF
CDR3nt: TGCGCCAGCAGCTTGCTCGGGACAGAGAATTCACCCCTCCACTTT

d_gene: TRBD1
v_gene: TRBV2
j_gene: TRBJ2-2
abundance: few
CDR3aa: CASSTPGGSNTGELFF
CDR3nt: TGTGCCAGCAGTACGCCAGGGGGTTCGAACACCGGGGAGCTGTTTTTT

d_gene: TRBD1
v_gene: TRBV27
j_gene: TRBJ1-1
abundance: NA
CDR3aa: CASSLYSAGGVDTEAFF
CDR3nt: TGTGCCAGCAGTTTATATTCGGCAGGGGGCGTGGACACTGAAGCTTTCTTT

d_gene: TRBD1
v_gene: TRBV3-1/TRBV3-2
j_gene: TRBJ1-1
abundance: NA
CDR3aa: CASTPGGSAEAFF
CDR3nt: TGTGCCAGCACCCCAGGGGGATCGGCTGAAGCTTTCTTT

d_gene: NA
v_gene: TRBV4-2
j_gene: TRBJ1-2
abundance: NA
CDR3aa: CASSQGYRSYGYTF
CDR3nt: TGTGCCAGCAGCCAAGGGTACAGGAGCTATGGCTACACCTTC

d_gene: TRBD2
v_gene: TRBV19
j_gene: TRBJ2-2
abundance: NA
CDR3aa: CASSSLPGLAGRWAGELFF
CDR3nt: TGTGCCAGTAGTTCCCTTCCCGGACTAGCGGGGAGGTGGGCCGGGGAGCTGTTTTTT

d_gene: NA
v_gene: TRBV25-1
j_gene: TRBJ1-1
abundance: NA
CDR3aa: CASSDPPGGAFF
CDR3nt: TGTGCCAGCAGTGACCCCCCGGGGGGAGCTTTCTTT